This TCR beta chain was found in a study of blood T cell repertoires in COVID-19. In the study overall: Spain, Italy and the United States supplied samples that represented acute and convalescent COVID-19. Sources were T cells, B-cell-depleted T cells, or PBMCs; the material itself was cDNA or gDNA.

The V gene end was trimmed by 1 base and the J gene end by 2 bases; junction bases not matched to a gene: 3. CDR1 is LGHNA, CDR2 YNFKEQ, per germline. The CDR3 has 16 residues. Original data processing: The assay estimated nucleated cells by amplifying reference gene primers. The data were produced by immunoSEQ multiplex PCR, yet TCRdb's version contains in-frame clones alone and is incomplete. V, J and clone size were drawn from that table, and D and trimming were deduced from the DNA. Of about 59,000 clones listed, 80% to 95% are singletons. A remark on this clone: The same CDR3 also results from other DNA sequences found in this sample.

The chain is built from TRBV4-2 and TRBJ2-3, with TRBD2 identical over 10 bases. The sample consisted of peripheral blood. This receptor was obtained from a man older than 75 with acute or convalescent COVID-19. The DNA for the CDR3 is TGTGCCAGCAGCCAAGCCCTAGCGGGGGACACAGATACGCAGTATTTT. Translating it yields CASSQALAGDTDTQYF.